Presented here are 30 T cell receptor beta chains from one specimen sequenced in a study of graft-versus-host responses after intestinal transplantation. Measured with immunoSEQ multiplex PCR; TCRdb has only the in-frame clones, and not every one. The table lists approximately 10,000 clones, around 27% of them singletons. Sample: alloreactive CD4+ T cells from a mixed lymphocyte reaction culture, taken before intestinal transplant. Sample subset: CFSE-low proliferating T cells sorted from roughly 6-day pre-transplant mixed lymphocyte reaction (GvH or HvG direction). Source of these receptors: a human patient who received an intestinal transplant.

This clone has a handful of counts. V usage is TRBV19 and J usage is TRBJ2-5; the D gene is possibly TRBD2 (5 bases). The CDR3 runs 13 residues. Trimming removed 6 bases at V and 6 bases at J, with 14 bases between. Germline CDR1 is LNHDA and CDR2 is SQIVND (reference sequence). CDR3 region: CASSHIPGKTQYF. The DNA of the CDR3 is TGTGCCAGTAGCCATATACCCGGGAAGACCCAGTACTTC. Full variable domain (outside the CDR3, taken from reference TRBV19 and TRBJ2-5): DGGITQSPKYLFRKEGQNVTLSCEQNLNHDAMYWYRQDPGQGLRLIYYSQIVNDFQKGDIAEGYSVSREKKESFPLTVTSAQKNPTAFYLCASSHIPGKTQYFGPGTRLLVL.

This clone was seen a few times. The V gene is TRBV19, the J gene TRBJ2-2; D tentatively fits TRBD1 or TRBD2 (5 bases each). This CDR3 has 15 amino acids. Germline assignment: CDR1 LNHDA and CDR2 SQIVND (reference sequence). The V end was cut by 8 bases, the J end by 4 bases, with 17 bases between. The CDR3 DNA follows: TGTGCCAGTTCTCCAGGGACCTGGTCCACCGGGGAGCTGTTTTTT. Translated: CASSPGTWSTGELFF.

The V and J genes are TRBV15 and TRBJ2-7; 8 nucleotides align to TRBD1. The CDR3 length is 12 residues. In germline, CDR1 is LNHNV, CDR2 YYDKDF (reference sequence). The V gene end was trimmed by 3 bases and the J gene end by 6 bases; junction bases not matched to a gene: 1. CDR3 in amino acids: CATSRDRAEQYF. The CDR3 bases are TGTGCCACCAGCAGGGACAGGGCCGAGCAGTACTTC.

This clone has only a few counts. This chain uses TRBV29-1 with TRBJ2-1; D not certain. Trimming left V 2 bases short and J 7 bases short, with 9 bases between. Germline V CDR1 and CDR2: SQVTM, ANQGSEA. The length of the CDR3 is 12 residues. CDR3 protein: CSVELGWNEQFF. CDR3 nucleotides: TGCAGCGTTGAATTGGGTTGGAATGAGCAGTTCTTC.

This clone has more than one count but fewer than ten. This chain links TRBV23-1 with TRBJ2-5; maybe TRBD1 (5 bases). TRBV23-1 is an open reading frame whose function is uncertain. The ends were cut back, 4 bases at V and 5 bases at J, with 11 bases in the middle. The CDR3 sequence is 13 residues long. CDR3 sequence: CASSRKGRETQYF. DNA of the CDR3: TGCGCCAGCAGTCGCAAGGGGCGGGAGACCCAGTACTTC.

The chain joins TRBV28 to TRBJ1-2; D is unclear. The ends were cut back, 2 bases at V and 5 bases at J, with 9 bases in the middle. Germline V lookup: CDR1 MDHEN, CDR2 SYDVKM. CDR3 length equals 13 residues. The CDR3 loop reads CASSLRSSYGYTF. For the CDR3, the DNA is TGTGCCAGCAGTTTAAGGAGTTCGTATGGCTACACCTTC.

This clone showed up just a few times. This sequence joins TRBV7-8 and TRBJ2-3; D call uncertain. Looked up from germline, CDR1 is SGHVS and CDR2 is FQNEAQ. CDR3 length equals 14 residues. V dropped 6 bases and J dropped 2 bases, with 12 bases sitting between them. DNA for the CDR3: TGTGCCAGCAGACCAGCAGAACTCACAGATACGCAGTATTTT. It specifies CASRPAELTDTQYF.

A few counts support this clone. A far larger clone is just one base off, so this is likely a read error. The V gene is TRBV4-2, the J gene TRBJ1-5, with D perhaps TRBD1 (5 bases). Trimming took 0 bases from V and 6 from J, leaving 12 bases between them. Germline-derived CDR1 and CDR2 are LGHNA and YNFKEQ. The CDR3 is made up of 15 amino acids. The CDR3: CASSQDSVGGQPQHF. CDR3 bases: TGTGCCAGCAGCCAAGATTCGGTCGGGGGTCAGCCCCAGCATTTT.

The gene calls are TRBV6-1 and TRBJ2-7, with D tentatively TRBD1 (5 bases). Trimming shortened V by 5 bases and J by 1 base, and 9 bases separated the two germline ends. The germline gives CDR1 MNHNS, CDR2 SASEGT. This CDR3 spans 13 amino acids. CDR3 DNA: TGTGCCAGCAGTCCCCCAGGGTCCTACGAGCAGTACTTC. Translation gives CASSPPGSYEQYF.

This chain connects TRBV25-1 to TRBJ2-1; D gene unclear. This CDR3 is 13 amino acids long. With 6 bases removed from V and 5 bases from J, the gap between germline ends came to 11 bases. Germline CDR1 is MGHDK and CDR2 is SYGVNS. The CDR3 bases are TGTGCCAGCAGATTGTACGCGGACAATGAGCAGTTCTTC. This sequence encodes CASRLYADNEQFF.

The rearrangement uses TRBV7-8 and TRBJ1-2; D not certain. Trimming removed 1 base at V and 2 bases at J, with 5 bases between. The CDR3 contains 13 residues. The germline V gene encodes CDR1 SGHVS and CDR2 FQNEAQ. The CDR3 here is CASSLVGNYGYTF. In DNA, the CDR3 is TGTGCCAGCAGCTTAGTAGGGAACTATGGCTACACCTTC.

The chain employs TRBV5-1 and TRBJ1-4; D gene unclear. Deletions cut 0 bases from V and 16 bases from J, with 13 bases between. The CDR3 contains 12 residues. Germline V CDR1 and CDR2: SGHRS, YFSETQ. CDR3 nucleotide sequence: TGCGCCAGCAGCTTGGATGGCCCGGCGAGGTTTTTT. It specifies CASSLDGPARFF.

There are a few counts of this clone. This chain uses TRBV7-8 with TRBJ1-5; D is possibly TRBD1 (5 bases). Germline V gene lookup returns CDR1 SGHVS and CDR2 FQNEAQ. The germline V and J ends were trimmed by 5 bases and 5 bases, with 19 bases remaining between them. This CDR3 is 16 amino acids long. The CDR3 reads CASSLIGPRGDQPQHF. For the CDR3, the DNA is TGTGCCAGCAGCCTAATCGGCCCACGAGGGGATCAGCCCCAGCATTTT.

This clone was found a few times. In DNA, the CDR3 is TGCGCCAGCAGCCAAGCCGGACACTATCCCTACGAGCAGTACTTC. It yields the protein CASSQAGHYPYEQYF. The chain has TRBV4-3 and TRBJ2-7, with D maybe TRBD1 (5 bases). The CDR3 has 15 residues. Per the germline V gene, CDR1 is LGHNA and CDR2 is YSLEER. The V end was cut by 1 base, the J end by 2 bases, with 12 bases between.

This sequence joins TRBV5-1 and TRBJ2-6; D may be TRBD1 (6 bases). The germline CDR1 and CDR2 sequences are SGHRS and YFSETQ. Trimming cost V 0 bases and J 3 bases, with 7 bases left between them. The CDR3 is made up of 15 amino acids. The CDR3 is CASSLAGVGANVLTF. Written as DNA, the CDR3 is TGCGCCAGCAGCTTGGCAGGGGTTGGGGCCAACGTCCTGACTTTC.

The CDR3 nucleotides read TGCGCCAGCAGCCCGACAGGGCCTTATAGCAATCAGCCCCAGCATTTT. It translates to CASSPTGPYSNQPQHF. The chain uses TRBV5-1 and TRBJ1-5, with 7 bases identical to TRBD1. The trim removed 4 bases at V and 0 bases at J, leaving 7 bases unmatched. This CDR3 contains 16 residues. CDR1 and CDR2 (germline): SGHRS, YFSETQ.

V and J are TRBV15 and TRBJ1-4, with 8 bases aligning to TRBD1. With 2 bases clipped from V and 3 bases from J, the junction kept 11 bases outside the gene matches. This CDR3 comprises 18 residues. Germline V lookup: CDR1 LNHNV, CDR2 YYDKDF (reference sequence). This chain's CDR3 is CATSRLLPGGMSNEKLFF. The CDR3 region has the DNA TGTGCCACCAGCAGACTTCTCCCAGGGGGCATGTCTAATGAAAAACTGTTTTTT.

This clone occurred a few times. J is TRBJ1-1 and V is TRBV11-3; D call uncertain. This CDR3 region has 13 residues. Trimming removed 1 base at V and 4 bases at J, with 7 bases between. Germline loops: CDR1 SGHNT, CDR2 YENEEA. This chain's CDR3 is CASSLGEGTEAFF. The CDR3 nucleotides read TGTGCCAGCAGCTTAGGAGAGGGCACTGAAGCTTTCTTT.

This clone was observed a few times. This chain connects TRBV4-1 to TRBJ1-2; D is unclear. V was trimmed by 1 base and J by 4 bases, leaving 13 bases between them. CDR1 and CDR2 (germline): MGHRA, YSYEKL. CDR3 length: 15 residues. In DNA form, the CDR3 reads TGCGCCAGCAGCCAAGTCAGAGGGAACCCCTATGGCTACACCTTC. As protein: CASSQVRGNPYGYTF.

This rearrangement joins TRBV28 to TRBJ2-7; D may match TRBD1 or TRBD2 (7 bases each). The CDR3 sequence is 14 residues long. V was clipped by 7 bases and J by 3 bases, with 16 bases between them. Germline assignment: CDR1 MDHEN and CDR2 SYDVKM. The CDR3 bases are TGTGCCAGCAACCCAGGGGGGGCCCTCTACGAGCAGTACTTC. It translates to CASNPGGALYEQYF.

Relative to its sample, this clone is medium-sized. CDR3: CASSDRYSYEQYF. The CDR3 bases are TGTGCCAGCAGCGATAGATACAGCTACGAGCAGTACTTC. V is TRBV7-2 and J is TRBJ2-7; D gene ambiguous. V was trimmed by 5 bases and J by 3 bases, leaving 11 bases between them. The germline V gene has CDR1 SGHTA and CDR2 FQGNSA. The CDR3 totals 13 residues.

This clone was counted a few times. The CDR3 loop reads CASSDGFFQSMNTEAFF. The DNA of the CDR3 is TGCGCCAGCAGTGATGGTTTTTTCCAATCTATGAACACTGAAGCTTTCTTT. The chain uses TRBV10-2 and TRBJ1-1; D is ambiguous. Trimming shortened V by 3 bases and J by 0 bases, and 17 bases separated the two germline ends. This CDR3 contains 17 residues. Germline V gives CDR1 WSHSY, CDR2 SAAADI.

This clone appeared a few times. The V and J genes are TRBV6-6 and TRBJ2-1, with D possibly being TRBD1 (6 bases). The CDR3 is made up of 15 amino acids. Germline V gene data show CDR1 as MNHNY and CDR2 as SVGAGI (reference sequence). Trimming pared 1 base from V and 3 bases from J, leaving 10 bases between. The CDR3 region has the DNA TGTGCCAGCAGTTACTGGGCAGGGGACTACAATGAGCAGTTCTTC. Translating it yields CASSYWAGDYNEQFF.

This clone was counted a few times. The J gene is TRBJ2-7, the V gene TRBV7-9; the match to TRBD2 covers 9 bases. This CDR3 comprises 14 residues. Trimming cost V 5 bases and J 3 bases; bases outside gene matches: 5. Germline V gene sequence: CDR1 SEHNR, CDR2 FQNEAQ (reference sequence). The CDR3 protein is CASSPSGRSYEQYF. The CDR3 bases are TGTGCCAGCAGCCCGAGCGGGAGGAGCTACGAGCAGTACTTC.

This clone is labeled as medium-sized (0.01 to 0.1%). The chain carries TRBV4-1 and TRBJ2-7, with a tentative D call TRBD1 (5 bases). CDR1 and CDR2 from the germline V gene are MGHRA and YSYEKL. The CDR3 is 13 residues long. V was clipped by 5 bases and J by 4 bases, with 12 bases between them. CDR3 sequence reads: CASSSSAGYEQYF. The DNA of the CDR3 is TGCGCCAGCAGCTCAAGCGCAGGGTACGAGCAGTACTTC.

This clone is medium-sized. The chain is built from TRBV5-6 and TRBJ2-7; D unclear. The V and J ends lost 3 bases and 4 bases respectively, with 8 bases between them. Germline CDR1 SGHDT, CDR2 YYEEEE. CDR3 length: 12 amino acids. The CDR3 DNA follows: TGTGCCAGCAGCTCAACAGCTTACGAGCAGTACTTC. It yields the protein CASSSTAYEQYF.

This clone has just a few counts. The genes are TRBV4-2 and TRBJ1-2; no clear D gene. V was pared by 5 bases and J by 2 bases, with 6 bases between. This CDR3 comprises 12 residues. CDR1 and CDR2 from the germline V gene are LGHNA and YNFKEQ. The CDR3 here is CASSLGNYGYTF. CDR3 bases: TGTGCCAGCAGCTTGGGAAACTATGGCTACACCTTC.

This clone was picked up a small number of times. J is TRBJ1-1 and V is TRBV6-6; 9 bases line up with TRBD1. With 11 bases clipped from V and 5 bases from J, the junction kept 9 bases outside the gene matches. Germline-derived CDR1 and CDR2 are MNHNY and SVGAGI (reference sequence). The CDR3 runs to 13 residues. CDR3 nucleotide sequence: TGTGCCGGTCGGACAGGGGAAGGGACTGAAGCTTTCTTT. Translating gives CAGRTGEGTEAFF.

The DNA for the CDR3 is TGTGCCATCAGGGGGCCATTGGATACGCAGTATTTT. Protein product: CAIRGPLDTQYF. This chain links TRBV10-3 with TRBJ2-3; a weak D match, TRBD1 (5 bases). The CDR3 is made up of 12 amino acids. V lost 6 bases and J 6 bases, leaving 10 bases between the germline ends. Per the germline V gene, CDR1 is ENHRY and CDR2 is SYGVKD.

The gene calls are TRBV9 and TRBJ2-4; 8 nucleotides match TRBD1. The V and J ends lost 0 bases and 1 base, in that order; junction bases with no gene match: 0. CDR1 SGDLS and CDR2 YYNGEE come from the germline V gene. The length of the CDR3 is 15 residues. DNA of the CDR3: TGTGCCAGCAGCGTAGGGACAGGGGCCAAAAACATTCAGTACTTC. Its protein is CASSVGTGAKNIQYF.